Listed here is a single TCR beta chain. The sample belongs to a study of T-cell reconstitution after alpha-beta-depleted transplantation in children. Library preparation (for TCRbeta) was performed with unique molecular identifiers. TCRdb used MiXCR to reprocess the PCR reads, holding one entry per CDR3 protein. The sample holds some 490,000 distinct CDR3 sequences, under 15% seen once. The CDR3 has 14 amino acids. The V gene end was trimmed by 6 bases and the J gene end by 4 bases; junction bases not matched to a gene: 6. Material: PBMCs from the stem cell graft donor, obtained from the stem cell graft. The receptor's source is a human donor who donated a stem cell graft to a child with combined immunodeficiency. This sequence joins TRBV12-3 or TRBV12-4 and TRBJ2-1, with TRBD2 matching over 7 bases. The CDR3 DNA is TGTGCCAGCAGATCTAGCGGAGGATACAATGAGCAGTTCTTC. Its protein is CASRSSGGYNEQFF.